The rows below give T cell receptor beta chains drawn from one sample of a study of beta chain features in type 1 diabetes. Method: immunoSEQ multiplex PCR; TCRdb's copy keeps in-frame clones and lacks some. The table shows 810,000 or so clones, with 17% occurring only once. Sequences were obtained from naive CD4+ T cells from blood. The receptors here all came from a woman aged 18-29 years in good health. Both conserved end residues are part of each CDR3. D genes are given only for firm matches. Where a row states a size, it is once, few, many or the class of an expanded clone; other rows omit it.

CDR3 length,V gene,J gene,D gene,clone size,CDR3 DNA,CDR3 protein
17,TRBV10-3,TRBJ2-6,NA,many,TGTGCCATCAGTGGACAGGGAGGGAGCGCTGGGGCCAACGTCCTGACTTTC,CAISGQGGSAGANVLTF
15,TRBV14,TRBJ1-1,TRBD1,few,TGTGCCAGCAGCGCACGGGACAGGAGGTACACTGAAGCTTTCTTT,CASSARDRRYTEAFF
13,TRBV2,TRBJ2-7,NA,few,TGTGCCAGCATACGTGGGGCAACCTACGAGCAGTACTTC,CASIRGATYEQYF
14,TRBV5-1,TRBJ2-3,TRBD2,NA,TGCGCCAGCAGCTTGGGGTCTAGCGGGAGCGAGCAGTATTTT,CASSLGSSGSEQYF
14,TRBV7-2,TRBJ1-5,NA,NA,TGTGCCAGCAGCTTAGGTCAGGCCAATCAGCCCCAGCATTTT,CASSLGQANQPQHF
14,TRBV28,TRBJ1-1,NA,NA,TGTGCCAGCAGCTTAAGGCTCATGAACACTGAAGCTTTCTTT,CASSLRLMNTEAFF
13,TRBV7-2,TRBJ2-5,TRBD2,few,TGTGCCAGCAGCATAGCGGGAGTCGAGACCCAGTACTTC,CASSIAGVETQYF
16,TRBV5-6,TRBJ2-1,NA,NA,TGTGCCAGCAGCTTGACGTTCCAGGGGCGATACAATGAGCAGTTCTTC,CASSLTFQGRYNEQFF
15,TRBV5-1,TRBJ2-1,NA,few,TGCGCCAGCAGCTTGGAGGCAGGAACCTACAATGAGCAGTTCTTC,CASSLEAGTYNEQFF
15,TRBV6-1,TRBJ2-7,NA,few,TGTGCCAGCAGTGAAGCGAGGGGGGGCACCTACGAGCAGTACTTC,CASSEARGGTYEQYF
14,TRBV11-1,TRBJ2-5,NA,few,TGTGCCAGCAGCTTCTGGGGTTTGGGAGAGACCCAGTACTTC,CASSFWGLGETQYF
16,TRBV5-6,TRBJ2-1,TRBD2,NA,TGTGCCAGCAGCCCTAGGACTAGCGGGACTTACAATGAGCAGTTCTTC,CASSPRTSGTYNEQFF
15,TRBV5-6,TRBJ2-3,TRBD2,NA,TGTGCCAGCAGCTTCGCCCTAGCGGTCGGAGATACGCAGTATTTT,CASSFALAVGDTQYF
18,TRBV28,TRBJ2-1,NA,NA,TGTGCCAGCAGTTACAGCGAGGGGGTCCTTGGTACCTACAATGAGCAGTTCTTC,CASSYSEGVLGTYNEQFF
15,TRBV5-6,TRBJ2-1,NA,few,TGTGCCAGCAGCTTGGATCCTGGCGACTACAATGAGCAGTTCTTC,CASSLDPGDYNEQFF
17,TRBV4-3,TRBJ2-7,NA,few,TGCGCCAGCAGCCAGACAACAGGGACGCGGCTCTCCTACGAGCAGTACTTC,CASSQTTGTRLSYEQYF
17,TRBV19,TRBJ2-7,TRBD2,NA,TGTGCCAGTAGCCACCGGGGGTTAGCGGGAGGAGTCTACGAGCAGTACTTC,CASSHRGLAGGVYEQYF
19,TRBV4-1,TRBJ2-3,TRBD2,few,TGCGCCAGCAGCCAAGTCCCCCCTCGGGGCGGGGGGAACCCAGATACGCAGTATTTT,CASSQVPPRGGGNPDTQYF
16,TRBV25-1,TRBJ2-5,NA,NA,TGTGCCAGCAGTCAGCTGGGCCAAGTAGGGCAAGAGACCCAGTACTTC,CASSQLGQVGQETQYF
13,TRBV28,TRBJ2-7,NA,few,TGTGCCAGCAGTTTAGGGCAGCTCGGCGAGCAGTACTTC,CASSLGQLGEQYF
16,TRBV18,TRBJ1-1,NA,NA,TGTGCCAGCTCACCGGGCTCAATCTACCTGAACACTGAAGCTTTCTTT,CASSPGSIYLNTEAFF
13,TRBV7-9,TRBJ2-1,NA,NA,TGTGCCAGCAAGTGGCTAGCGAGCAATGAGCAGTTCTTC,CASKWLASNEQFF
14,TRBV2,TRBJ2-1,TRBD2,few,TGTGCCAGCAGTGCAGACGGGAGGGCCGATGAGCAGTTCTTC,CASSADGRADEQFF
11,TRBV6-1,TRBJ2-7,NA,NA,TGTGCCAGCAGTGACCGCTACGAGCAGTACTTC,CASSDRYEQYF
12,TRBV7-3,TRBJ2-5,NA,NA,TGTGCCAGCAGCTCCTTACGAGAGACCCAGTACTTC,CASSSLRETQYF
16,TRBV5-6,TRBJ1-5,TRBD1,NA,TGTGCCAGCAGCATAAACAGGGGGCGCAGCAATCAGCCCCAGCATTTT,CASSINRGRSNQPQHF
16,TRBV5-6,TRBJ1-2,TRBD1,NA,TGTGCCAGCAGCCCCCTTAACCGGGACAGAGACTATGGCTACACCTTC,CASSPLNRDRDYGYTF
16,TRBV9,TRBJ2-3,NA,NA,TGTGCCAGCAGCGTAGAGGACCGAAGCAGCACAGATACGCAGTATTTT,CASSVEDRSSTDTQYF